A selection of T cell receptor beta chains follows, all from one sample in a study of cytomegalovirus exposure and HLA in healthy donors. The protocol was immunoSEQ multiplex PCR, while the TCRdb copy is restricted to in-frame clones and leaves out a portion. Seen here are 150,000 to 200,000 clones, around four fifths observed once, and the top ten hold about 1.5%. Sequences were obtained from PBMCs. The receptors here all came from a woman in her twenties or thirties in good health and CMV-seronegative. Each CDR3 is given with its conserved first and last residue. Each record gives: V gene, J gene, clone size, D gene, CDR3 protein, CDR3 DNA. D genes are given only for firm matches. Clone size is not always given. Where it is, it says once, few, many or a class for expanded clones.

V: TRBV27; J: TRBJ1-1; size: -; D: TRBD1; CDR3: CASSQPRTGLNTEAFF; DNA: TGTGCCAGCAGTCAGCCCCGGACAGGATTGAACACTGAAGCTTTCTTT
V: TRBV15; J: TRBJ1-1; size: -; D: -; CDR3: CATSRDKSSYTEAFF; DNA: TGTGCCACCAGCAGAGATAAGAGCTCCTACACTGAAGCTTTCTTT
V: TRBV9; J: TRBJ2-1; size: -; D: -; CDR3: CASSVEGPYNEQFF; DNA: TGTGCCAGCAGCGTGGAGGGTCCCTACAATGAGCAGTTCTTC
V: TRBV5-1; J: TRBJ2-7; size: -; D: -; CDR3: CASSFSVQGNYEQYF; DNA: TGCGCCAGCAGCTTCTCGGTGCAGGGCAATTACGAGCAGTACTTC
V: TRBV30; J: TRBJ1-1; size: few; D: -; CDR3: CAWGVSNTEAFF; DNA: TGTGCCTGGGGAGTTTCGAACACTGAAGCTTTCTTT
V: TRBV19; J: TRBJ1-2; size: -; D: TRBD1; CDR3: CASRQTGDGYGYTF; DNA: TGTGCCAGTAGACAGACAGGGGATGGCTATGGCTACACCTTC
V: TRBV6-4; J: TRBJ1-2; size: -; D: -; CDR3: CASSDVGGYGYTF; DNA: TGTGCCAGCAGTGACGTGGGGGGCTATGGCTACACCTTC
V: TRBV27; J: TRBJ1-2; size: -; D: -; CDR3: CASSPWGGEGYGYTF; DNA: TGTGCCAGCAGTCCTTGGGGAGGGGAGGGCTATGGCTACACCTTC
V: TRBV5-1; J: TRBJ1-1; size: -; D: -; CDR3: CASSLGEWWGDAKAFF; DNA: TGCGCCAGCAGCTTGGGGGAGTGGTGGGGAGACGCGAAAGCTTTCTTT
V: TRBV6-1; J: TRBJ1-2; size: -; D: TRBD1; CDR3: CASSDRGTGEYGYTF; DNA: TGTGCCAGCAGTGACCGGGGGACAGGGGAATATGGCTACACCTTC
V: TRBV7-2; J: TRBJ1-3; size: -; D: -; CDR3: CASSRNRASSGNTIYF; DNA: TGTGCCAGCAGCCGAAACAGGGCCAGCTCTGGAAACACCATATATTTT
V: TRBV5-5; J: TRBJ1-4; size: -; D: TRBD1; CDR3: CASSPGTVNEKLFF; DNA: TGTGCCAGCAGCCCCGGGACAGTTAATGAAAAACTGTTTTTT
V: TRBV6-1; J: TRBJ2-1; size: once; D: -; CDR3: CATLGGTEQFF; DNA: TGTGCCACCTTAGGGGGAACTGAGCAGTTCTTC
V: TRBV6-6; J: TRBJ1-6; size: -; D: -; CDR3: CASRAGYNSPLHF; DNA: TGTGCCAGCAGGGCAGGGTATAATTCACCCCTCCACTTT
V: TRBV28; J: TRBJ2-2; size: once; D: -; CDR3: CASSLRKGTSNTGELFF; DNA: TGTGCCAGCAGTTTACGGAAGGGGACATCGAACACCGGGGAGCTGTTTTTT
V: TRBV27; J: TRBJ2-3; size: once; D: TRBD2; CDR3: CASSLHRTSGGTDTQYF; DNA: TGTGCCAGCAGTCTACACAGGACTAGCGGGGGTACAGATACGCAGTATTTT